This section outlines one T cell receptor (beta chain) sequence together with its context. CDR1 and CDR2 from the germline V gene are MNHEY and SVGAGI. CDR3 length equals 15 residues. V shed 0 bases and J 7 bases; nucleotides not matched to a gene: 3. Method: immunoSEQ multiplex PCR; TCRdb's copy keeps in-frame clones and lacks some. The data contain under 150,000 clones, 90% to 95% of them singletons. This sample was taken from a study of T cell responses to AZD1222 COVID-19 vaccine. The sequenced sample was peripheral blood, obtained on day 0 of AZD1222 vaccination. This sequence joins TRBV6-5 and TRBJ1-4; 9 positions agree with TRBD1. The TCR was taken from an adult in good health. The CDR3 here is CASSYSGQGSEKLFF. Here the CDR3 DNA reads TGTGCCAGCAGTTACTCGGGACAGGGAAGTGAAAAACTGTTTTTT.